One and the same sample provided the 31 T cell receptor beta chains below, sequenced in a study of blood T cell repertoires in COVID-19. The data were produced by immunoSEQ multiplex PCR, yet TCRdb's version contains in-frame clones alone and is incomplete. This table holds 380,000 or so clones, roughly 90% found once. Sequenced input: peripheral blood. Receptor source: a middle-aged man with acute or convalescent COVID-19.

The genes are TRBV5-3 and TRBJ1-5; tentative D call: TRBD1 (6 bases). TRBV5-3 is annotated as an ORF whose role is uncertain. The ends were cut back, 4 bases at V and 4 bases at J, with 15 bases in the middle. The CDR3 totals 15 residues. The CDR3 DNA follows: TGTGCCAGAAGCGTGCACCAGGGGCCAAATCAGCCCCAGCATTTT. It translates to CARSVHQGPNQPQHF.

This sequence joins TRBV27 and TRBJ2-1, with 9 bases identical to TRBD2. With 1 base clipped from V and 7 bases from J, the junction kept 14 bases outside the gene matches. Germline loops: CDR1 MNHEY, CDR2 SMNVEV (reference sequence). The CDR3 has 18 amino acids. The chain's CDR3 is CASSLLGSGRQASNEQFF. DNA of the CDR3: TGTGCCAGCAGTTTATTGGGTAGCGGGAGACAGGCGAGTAATGAGCAGTTCTTC.

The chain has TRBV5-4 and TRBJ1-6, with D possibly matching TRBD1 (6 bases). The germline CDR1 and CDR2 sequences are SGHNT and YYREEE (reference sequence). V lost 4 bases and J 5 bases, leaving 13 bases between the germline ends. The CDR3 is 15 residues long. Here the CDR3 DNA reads TGTGCCAGCAGCGTAAACAGGGTGGATAATTCACCCCTCCACTTT. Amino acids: CASSVNRVDNSPLHF.

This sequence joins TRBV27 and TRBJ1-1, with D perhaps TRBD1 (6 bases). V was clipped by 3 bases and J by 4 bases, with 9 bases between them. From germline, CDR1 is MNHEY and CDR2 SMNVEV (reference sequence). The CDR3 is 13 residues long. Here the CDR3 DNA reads TGTGCCAGCAGTTTCCGGGGGGCCACTGAAGCTTTCTTT. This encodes CASSFRGATEAFF.

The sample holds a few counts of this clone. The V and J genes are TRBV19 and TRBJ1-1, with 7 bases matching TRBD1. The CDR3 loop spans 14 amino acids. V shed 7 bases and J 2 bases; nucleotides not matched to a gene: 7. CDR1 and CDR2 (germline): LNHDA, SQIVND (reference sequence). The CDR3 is CASTPGDSNTEAFF. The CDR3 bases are TGTGCCAGTACTCCGGGGGACAGTAACACTGAAGCTTTCTTT. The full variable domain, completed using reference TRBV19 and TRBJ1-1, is DGGITQSPKYLFRKEGQNVTLSCEQNLNHDAMYWYRQDPGQGLRLIYYSQIVNDFQKGDIAEGYSVSREKKESFPLTVTSAQKNPTAFYLCASTPGDSNTEAFFGQGTRLTVV.

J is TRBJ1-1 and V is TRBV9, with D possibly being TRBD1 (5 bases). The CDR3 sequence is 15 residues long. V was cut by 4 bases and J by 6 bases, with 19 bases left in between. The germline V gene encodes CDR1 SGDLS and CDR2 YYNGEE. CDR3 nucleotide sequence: TGTGCCAGCAGCCCCGGACAATTCGGGCTGGCTGAAGCTTTCTTT. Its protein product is CASSPGQFGLAEAFF.

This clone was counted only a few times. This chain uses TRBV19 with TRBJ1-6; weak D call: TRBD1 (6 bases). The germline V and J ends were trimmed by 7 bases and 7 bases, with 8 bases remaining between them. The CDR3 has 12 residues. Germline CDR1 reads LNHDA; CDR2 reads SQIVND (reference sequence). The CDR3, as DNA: TGTGCCAGTACTACAGGGAATTCACCCCTCCACTTT. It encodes CASTTGNSPLHF. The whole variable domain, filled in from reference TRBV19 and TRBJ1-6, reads DGGITQSPKYLFRKEGQNVTLSCEQNLNHDAMYWYRQDPGQGLRLIYYSQIVNDFQKGDIAEGYSVSREKKESFPLTVTSAQKNPTAFYLCASTTGNSPLHFGNGTRLTVT.

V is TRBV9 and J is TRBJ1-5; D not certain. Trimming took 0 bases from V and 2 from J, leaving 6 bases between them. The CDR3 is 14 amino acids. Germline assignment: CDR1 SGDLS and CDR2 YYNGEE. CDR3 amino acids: CASSVDRGNQPQHF. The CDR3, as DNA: TGTGCCAGCAGCGTAGACCGCGGCAATCAGCCCCAGCATTTT.

The CDR3 DNA reads TGTGCCAGCAGCAGTCAAAGGGACAGGCAGTACTTC. Translation: CASSSQRDRQYF. This chain connects TRBV3-1 (or the pseudogene TRBV3-2) to TRBJ2-7, with 7 bases that match TRBD1. The ends lost 5 bases at V and 9 bases at J; junction bases unmatched: 7. Germline V gene sequence: CDR1 LGHDT, CDR2 YNNKEL (reference sequence). The CDR3 is made up of 12 amino acids.

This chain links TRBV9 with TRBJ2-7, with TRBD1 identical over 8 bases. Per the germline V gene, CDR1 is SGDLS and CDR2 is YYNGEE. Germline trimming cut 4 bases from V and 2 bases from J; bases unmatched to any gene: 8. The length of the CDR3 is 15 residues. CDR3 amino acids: CASSISTGEAYEQYF. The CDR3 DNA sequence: TGTGCCAGCAGCATTTCGACAGGGGAAGCCTACGAGCAGTACTTC.

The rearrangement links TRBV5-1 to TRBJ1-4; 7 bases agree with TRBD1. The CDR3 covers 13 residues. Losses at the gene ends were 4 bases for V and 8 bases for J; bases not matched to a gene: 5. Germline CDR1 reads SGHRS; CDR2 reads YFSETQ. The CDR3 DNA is TGCGCCAGCAGCCGGAACAGGGGCGAAAAACTGTTTTTT. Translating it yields CASSRNRGEKLFF. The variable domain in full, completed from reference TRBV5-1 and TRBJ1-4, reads KAGVTQTPRYLIKTRGQQVTLSCSPISGHRSVSWYQQTPGQGLQFLFEYFSETQRNKGNFPGRFSGRQFSNSRSEMNVSTLELGDSALYLCASSRNRGEKLFFGSGTQLSVL.

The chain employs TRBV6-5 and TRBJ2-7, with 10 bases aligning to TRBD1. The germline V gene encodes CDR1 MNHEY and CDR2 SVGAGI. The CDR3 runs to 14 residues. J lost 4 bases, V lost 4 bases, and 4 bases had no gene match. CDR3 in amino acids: CASSLTGGGYEQYF. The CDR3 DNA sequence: TGTGCCAGCAGTTTGACAGGGGGCGGGTACGAGCAGTACTTC.

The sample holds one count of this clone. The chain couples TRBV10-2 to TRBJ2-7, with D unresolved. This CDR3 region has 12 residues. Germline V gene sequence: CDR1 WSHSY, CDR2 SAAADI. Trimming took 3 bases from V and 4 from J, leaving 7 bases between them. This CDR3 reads CASSDVSYEQYF. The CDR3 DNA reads TGCGCCAGCAGTGATGTCAGTTACGAGCAGTACTTC.

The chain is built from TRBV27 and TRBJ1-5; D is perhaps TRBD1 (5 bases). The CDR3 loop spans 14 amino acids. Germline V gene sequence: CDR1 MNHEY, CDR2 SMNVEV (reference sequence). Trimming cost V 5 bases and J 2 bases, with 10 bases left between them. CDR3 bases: TGTGCCAGCAGTCAGGGTTTCGGCAATCAGCCCCAGCATTTT. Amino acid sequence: CASSQGFGNQPQHF.

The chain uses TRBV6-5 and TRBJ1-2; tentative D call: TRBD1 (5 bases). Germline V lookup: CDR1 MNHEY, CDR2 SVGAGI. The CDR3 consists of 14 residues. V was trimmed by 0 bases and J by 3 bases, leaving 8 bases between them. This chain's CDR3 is CASSYSIRDYGYTF. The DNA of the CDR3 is TGTGCCAGCAGTTACTCAATCAGGGACTATGGCTACACCTTC.

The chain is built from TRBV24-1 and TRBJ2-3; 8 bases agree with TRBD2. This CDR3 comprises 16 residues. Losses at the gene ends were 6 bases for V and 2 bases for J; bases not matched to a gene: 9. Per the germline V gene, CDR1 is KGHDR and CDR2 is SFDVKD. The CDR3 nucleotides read TGTGCCACCAGTCTTGGCGGGGGGCATTTCACAGATACGCAGTATTTT. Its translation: CATSLGGGHFTDTQYF.

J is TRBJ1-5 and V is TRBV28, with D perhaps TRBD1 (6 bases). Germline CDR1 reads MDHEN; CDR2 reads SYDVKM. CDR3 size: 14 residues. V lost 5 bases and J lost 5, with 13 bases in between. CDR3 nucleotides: TGTGCCAGCAGTCAACAGGGAACCTATCAGCCCCAGCATTTT. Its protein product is CASSQQGTYQPQHF. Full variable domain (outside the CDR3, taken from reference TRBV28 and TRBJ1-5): DVKVTQSSRYLVKRTGEKVFLECVQDMDHENMFWYRQDPGLGLRLIYFSYDVKMKEKGDIPEGYSVSREKKERFSLILESASTNQTSMYLCASSQQGTYQPQHFGDGTRLSIL.

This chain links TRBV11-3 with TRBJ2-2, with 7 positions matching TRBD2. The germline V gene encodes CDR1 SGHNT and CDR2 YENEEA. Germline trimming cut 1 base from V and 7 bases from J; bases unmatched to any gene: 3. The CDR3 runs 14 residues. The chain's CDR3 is CASSLGAGVGELFF. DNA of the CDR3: TGTGCCAGCAGCTTAGGGGCGGGGGTCGGGGAGCTGTTTTTT.

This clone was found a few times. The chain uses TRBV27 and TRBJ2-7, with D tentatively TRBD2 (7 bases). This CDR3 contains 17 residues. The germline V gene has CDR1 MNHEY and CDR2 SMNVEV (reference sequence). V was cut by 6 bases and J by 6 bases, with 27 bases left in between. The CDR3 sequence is CASSPTRGGGLYFEQYF. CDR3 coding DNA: TGTGCCAGCAGCCCCACTAGGGGCGGGGGCTTGTATTTCGAGCAGTACTTC.

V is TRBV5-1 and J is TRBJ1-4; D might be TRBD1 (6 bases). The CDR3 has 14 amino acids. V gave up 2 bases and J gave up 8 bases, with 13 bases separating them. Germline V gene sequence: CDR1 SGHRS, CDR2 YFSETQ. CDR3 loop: CASSLRGAREKLFF. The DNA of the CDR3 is TGCGCCAGCAGCTTACGGGGGGCAAGAGAAAAACTGTTTTTT.

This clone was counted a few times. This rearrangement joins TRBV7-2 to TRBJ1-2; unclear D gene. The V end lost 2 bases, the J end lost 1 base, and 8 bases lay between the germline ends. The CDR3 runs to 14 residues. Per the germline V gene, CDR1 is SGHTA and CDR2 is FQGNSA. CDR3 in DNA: TGTGCCAGCAGCTTAAGCGTCGATAACTATGGCTACACCTTC. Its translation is CASSLSVDNYGYTF. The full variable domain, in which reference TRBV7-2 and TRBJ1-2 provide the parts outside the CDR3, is GAGVSQSPSNKVTEKGKDVELRCDPISGHTALYWYRQSLGQGLEFLIYFQGNSAPDKSGLPSDRFSAERTGGSVSTLTIQRTQQEDSAVYLCASSLSVDNYGYTFGSGTRLTVV.

CDR3 nucleotide sequence: TGTGCCAGCAGCTTAGAGGGGGCGGAGACCCAGTACTTC. This gives the protein CASSLEGAETQYF. This chain joins TRBV7-9 and TRBJ2-5, with 7 bases identical to TRBD1. V shed 1 base and J 5 bases; nucleotides not matched to a gene: 1. Germline V gene data show CDR1 as SEHNR and CDR2 as FQNEAQ (reference sequence). The CDR3 runs to 13 residues.

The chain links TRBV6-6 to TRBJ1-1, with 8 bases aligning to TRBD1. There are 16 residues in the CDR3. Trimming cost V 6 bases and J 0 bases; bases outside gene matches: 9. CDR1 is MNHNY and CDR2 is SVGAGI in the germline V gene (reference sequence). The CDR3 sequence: CASRDTGGIMNTEAFF. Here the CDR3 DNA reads TGTGCCAGCAGAGACACAGGGGGGATCATGAACACTGAAGCTTTCTTT.

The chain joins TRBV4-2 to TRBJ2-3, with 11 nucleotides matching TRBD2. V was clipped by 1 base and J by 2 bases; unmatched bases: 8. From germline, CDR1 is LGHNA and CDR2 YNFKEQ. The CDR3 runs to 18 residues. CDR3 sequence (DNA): TGTGCCAGCAGCCAAGGCACCCTAGCGGGGGGTGACACAGATACGCAGTATTTT. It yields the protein CASSQGTLAGGDTDTQYF.

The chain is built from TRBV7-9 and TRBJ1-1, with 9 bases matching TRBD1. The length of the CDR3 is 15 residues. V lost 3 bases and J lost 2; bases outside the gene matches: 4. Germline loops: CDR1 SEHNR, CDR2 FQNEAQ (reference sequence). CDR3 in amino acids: CASSFHRGRNTEAFF. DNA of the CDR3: TGTGCCAGCAGCTTTCACAGGGGGCGAAACACTGAAGCTTTCTTT.

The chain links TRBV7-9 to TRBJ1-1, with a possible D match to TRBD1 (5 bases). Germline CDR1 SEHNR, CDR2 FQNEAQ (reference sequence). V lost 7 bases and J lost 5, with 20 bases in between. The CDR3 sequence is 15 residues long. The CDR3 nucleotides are TGTGCCAGCATCTCCTTGGGGGGATGGGGTACTGAAGCTTTCTTT. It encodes CASISLGGWGTEAFF.

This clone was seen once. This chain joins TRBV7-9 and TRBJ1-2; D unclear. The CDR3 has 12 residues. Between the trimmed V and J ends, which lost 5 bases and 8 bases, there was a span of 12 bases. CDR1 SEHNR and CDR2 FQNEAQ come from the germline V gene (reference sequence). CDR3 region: CASSPPLRGYTF. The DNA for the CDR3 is TGTGCCAGCAGCCCCCCGTTGCGCGGCTACACCTTC.

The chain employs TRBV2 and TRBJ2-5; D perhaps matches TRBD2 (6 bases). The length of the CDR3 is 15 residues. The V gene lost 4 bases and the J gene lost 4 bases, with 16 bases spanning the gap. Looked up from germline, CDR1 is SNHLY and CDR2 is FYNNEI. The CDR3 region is CASSGGRRGRETQYF. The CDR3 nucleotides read TGTGCCAGCAGTGGAGGGAGGAGGGGTCGAGAGACCCAGTACTTC.

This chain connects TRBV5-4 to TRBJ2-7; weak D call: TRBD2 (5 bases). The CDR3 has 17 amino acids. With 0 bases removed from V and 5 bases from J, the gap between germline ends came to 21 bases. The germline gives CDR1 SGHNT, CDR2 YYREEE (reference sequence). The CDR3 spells CASSLGGSGNNRNEQYF. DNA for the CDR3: TGTGCCAGCAGCTTGGGGGGTTCGGGGAACAATAGGAACGAGCAGTACTTC.

CDR3 DNA sequence: TGTGCCACCTCCATGACAGGGATCGCTGAAGCTTTCTTT. Protein sequence: CATSMTGIAEAFF. The chain joins TRBV27 to TRBJ1-1; 7 bases are shared with TRBD1. This CDR3 is 13 amino acids long. Germline CDR1 is MNHEY and CDR2 is SMNVEV (reference sequence). Trimming took 10 bases from V and 6 from J; bases not matched to a gene: 11.

The CDR3 region is CASSGDRELNEQFF. The CDR3 DNA reads as TGTGCCAGCAGTGGGGACAGGGAGCTAAATGAGCAGTTCTTC. The chain employs TRBV9 and TRBJ2-1; 9 bases are a match to TRBD1. CDR3 length equals 14 residues. CDR1 and CDR2 (germline): SGDLS, YYNGEE. V trimming: 5 bases; J trimming: 7 bases; junction bases outside the gene matches: 7.